The source of this T cell receptor (beta chain) is a study of blood T cell repertoires in COVID-19. At the level of the study: The samples span acute and convalescent COVID-19 from the United States, Italy and Spain. PBMCs, B-cell-depleted T cells, or T cells provided the cDNA or gDNA that made up the material.

Participant ages covered roughly 18 to 89 years across some 25 US areas. Cohort 3 recovered donors had two negative PCRs, clearance, or symptom resolution. The data were produced by immunoSEQ multiplex PCR, yet TCRdb's version contains in-frame clones alone and is incomplete. The sample carries 200,000 to 300,000 clones, roughly 86% recorded once. This CDR3 is 15 amino acids long. V lost 3 bases and J lost 10; bases outside the gene matches: 8. Germline V CDR1 and CDR2: MGHRA, YSYEKL. The sequencing input was PBMCs or T cells enriched from blood (not recorded which). This TCR derives from a woman younger than 35 who had recovered from COVID-19. The chain recombines TRBV4-1 with TRBJ2-1; 11 bases fit TRBD2. CDR3 bases: TGCGCCAGCAGCCATCGACTAGCGGGACGCATCGAGCAGTTCTTC. Protein product: CASSHRLAGRIEQFF.